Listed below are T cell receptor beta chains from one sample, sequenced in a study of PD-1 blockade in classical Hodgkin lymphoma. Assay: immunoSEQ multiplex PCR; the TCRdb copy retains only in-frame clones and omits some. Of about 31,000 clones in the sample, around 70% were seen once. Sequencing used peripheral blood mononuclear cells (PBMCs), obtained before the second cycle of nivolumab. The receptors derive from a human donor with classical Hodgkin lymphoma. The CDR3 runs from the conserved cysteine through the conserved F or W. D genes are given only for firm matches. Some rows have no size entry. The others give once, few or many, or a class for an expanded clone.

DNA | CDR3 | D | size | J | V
TGTGCCAGCAGTTTAGGCAGGGTTCCTAATGAAAAACTGTTTTTT | CASSLGRVPNEKLFF | NA | NA | TRBJ1-4 | TRBV28
TGTGCCAGCAGTTTAAATACGGCGGGAGCCTTAAACAATGAGCAGTTCTTC | CASSLNTAGALNNEQFF | TRBD2 | NA | TRBJ2-1 | TRBV28
TGTGCCAGCAGCTTAGCGGGGACTATCTACGAGCAGTACTTC | CASSLAGTIYEQYF | TRBD2 | few | TRBJ2-7 | TRBV7-9
TGTGCCAGCAGTTTGGGGGGACTAGCGAGAGATACGCAGTATTTT | CASSLGGLARDTQYF | TRBD2 | NA | TRBJ2-3 | TRBV7-2
TGTGCCAGCAGTTACTCCCTAGCGGGAGGTAGAAATGAGCAGTTCTTC | CASSYSLAGGRNEQFF | TRBD2 | NA | TRBJ2-1 | TRBV6-5
TGCGCCAGCAGCCAAGATCCGGCAGGGGGTGGCAATCAGCCCCAGCATTTT | CASSQDPAGGGNQPQHF | TRBD1 | large | TRBJ1-5 | TRBV4-1
TGTGCCAGCCGTTCTGAGGCATTCTATGGCTACACCTTC | CASRSEAFYGYTF | NA | NA | TRBJ1-2 | TRBV18
TGTGCCAGCAGCGAGGGACAGGTCTTCAATGAGCAGTTCTTC | CASSEGQVFNEQFF | TRBD1 | few | TRBJ2-1 | TRBV7-2
TGCGCCAGCAGCCAAGACGCCTGGCGGGCAGGGCGGGAGACCCAGTACTTC | CASSQDAWRAGRETQYF | NA | NA | TRBJ2-5 | TRBV4-1
TGTGCCAGTAGTATAGACTGGCGGGGACGAAGGTCAGATACGCAGTATTTT | CASSIDWRGRRSDTQYF | NA | NA | TRBJ2-3 | TRBV19
TGTGCCAGCAGCTGCGCGGAAACAAGCAGAAAGATCTATGGCTACACCTTC | CASSCAETSRKIYGYTF | NA | NA | TRBJ1-2 | TRBV11-2
TGTGCCAGCAGCTTGCCAGGGACCAAAAACATTCAGTACTTC | CASSLPGTKNIQYF | NA | NA | TRBJ2-4 | TRBV5-6
TGTGCCAGCAGCGTAGGATTGGGTAGCTACGAGCAGTACTTC | CASSVGLGSYEQYF | NA | NA | TRBJ2-7 | TRBV9
TGCAGCGTCGAGGGGACAGGGGGGATAAACACTGAAGCTTTCTTT | CSVEGTGGINTEAFF | TRBD1 | few | TRBJ1-1 | TRBV29-1
TGTGCCAGCACCCCCAGTCCCGGGAACACTGAAGCTTTCTTT | CASTPSPGNTEAFF | NA | NA | TRBJ1-1 | TRBV6-4
TGTGCCAGCAGTCAAGTCGGGACGGTGAACACTGAAGCTTTCTTT | CASSQVGTVNTEAFF | NA | NA | TRBJ1-1 | TRBV6-5
TGTGCCAGCAGTTACGGCGCAGGGTTTGGCAATCAGCCCCAGCATTTT | CASSYGAGFGNQPQHF | NA | NA | TRBJ1-5 | TRBV6-6
TGTGCCAGCAGTTACCTAGCGGGCTCCTACAATGAGCAGTTCTTC | CASSYLAGSYNEQFF | TRBD2 | few | TRBJ2-1 | TRBV28
TGCGCCAGCAGCGGTCAGGGGGGTAGAGATACGCAGTATTTT | CASSGQGGRDTQYF | NA | NA | TRBJ2-3 | TRBV5-1
TGTGCCACCAGCGGACAGACGGAGATGAACACTGAAGCTTTCTTT | CATSGQTEMNTEAFF | NA | NA | TRBJ1-1 | TRBV15
TGTGCCAGCAGCGCGGCCGGGACTAGCGGCGAGCAGTACTTC | CASSAAGTSGEQYF | TRBD2 | once | TRBJ2-7 | TRBV7-9
TGTGCCAGCAGCCCTGTAGCGTTCTCCTACAATGAGCAGTTCTTC | CASSPVAFSYNEQFF | NA | NA | TRBJ2-1 | TRBV6-5
TGTGCCAGCAGTTTCGGAGGGAACTCACCCCTCCACTTT | CASSFGGNSPLHF | NA | NA | TRBJ1-6 | TRBV28
TGTGCCAGCAGCCCCTACGTAAGGGGGAACACTGAAGCTTTCTTT | CASSPYVRGNTEAFF | NA | NA | TRBJ1-1 | TRBV7-8
TGTGCCAGCACTCCGCCCGGGACAGGGTTTTATGGCTACACCTTC | CASTPPGTGFYGYTF | TRBD1 | NA | TRBJ1-2 | TRBV11-2
TGTGCCAGCAGCGTGGGACTAGCTGCAGATACGCAGTATTTT | CASSVGLAADTQYF | TRBD2 | NA | TRBJ2-3 | TRBV2
TGTGCCAGCAGCTCACGCCCCGGGACTAGCGGGACCCACGAGCAGTACTTC | CASSSRPGTSGTHEQYF | TRBD2 | NA | TRBJ2-7 | TRBV11-3
TGTGCCAGCAGCTTAGTATCCCTGGCGGCCCAGCATTTT | CASSLVSLAAQHF | NA | NA | TRBJ1-5 | TRBV7-2
TGTGCCAGCATTAGTATCCTGATGAACACTGAAGCTTTCTTT | CASISILMNTEAFF | NA | NA | TRBJ1-1 | TRBV6-5
TGTGCCACCACCCCCTCGGAAGGGTACACCTTC | CATTPSEGYTF | NA | NA | TRBJ1-2 | TRBV15
TGTGCCAGCAGTTCACGGGAGGGCGGGCAAGAGACCCAGTACTTC | CASSSREGGQETQYF | TRBD2 | NA | TRBJ2-5 | TRBV13
TGTGCCAGTAGTGGGCAGGCCTGGGCCGGGGAGCTGTTTTTT | CASSGQAWAGELFF | NA | NA | TRBJ2-2 | TRBV19
TGTGCCAGCAGCCAAGGCACGGCGGGGCGGGAGACCCAGTACTTC | CASSQGTAGRETQYF | NA | NA | TRBJ2-5 | TRBV4-2
TGTGCCAGCAGCTTGGCAGGGGGCGCCGGAAACACCATATATTTT | CASSLAGGAGNTIYF | TRBD1 | NA | TRBJ1-3 | TRBV7-2
TGTGCCAGCAGCTCCCGACAGGACCCCACAGATACGCAGTATTTT | CASSSRQDPTDTQYF | NA | NA | TRBJ2-3 | TRBV9
TGTGCCAGCAGCTTGCTGGGACAGCTCCCCTACAATGAGCAGTTCTTC | CASSLLGQLPYNEQFF | TRBD1 | few | TRBJ2-1 | TRBV5-6
TGTGCCAGCAGCTTCGGGACAGGGCTAAACAATGAGCAGTTCTTC | CASSFGTGLNNEQFF | TRBD1 | NA | TRBJ2-1 | TRBV7-9
TGTGCCAGCAGCTTGGTTCAGGGGGATAGTTCACCCCTCCACTTT | CASSLVQGDSSPLHF | TRBD1 | NA | TRBJ1-6 | TRBV5-6
TGTGCCAGCAGTGCCCAGGGGACAGGAAACATTCAGTACTTC | CASSAQGTGNIQYF | TRBD1 | once | TRBJ2-4 | TRBV25-1
TGTGCCAGCAGCTTGTACACACTAGGGACTGAAGCTTTCTTT | CASSLYTLGTEAFF | NA | NA | TRBJ1-1 | TRBV5-4
TGTGCCATCAGTGGAGGGGGGGACGGAGTCTCCTACGAGCAGTACTTC | CAISGGGDGVSYEQYF | NA | NA | TRBJ2-7 | TRBV10-3
TGTGCCAGCAGAAGGTTAGCGGGGCTCAGTGAGACCCAGTACTTC | CASRRLAGLSETQYF | TRBD2 | NA | TRBJ2-5 | TRBV6-1
TGCGCCAGCAGATCCACCGGGACGGGAAACACCATATATTTT | CASRSTGTGNTIYF | NA | NA | TRBJ1-3 | TRBV5-1
TGCGCCAGCAGCCAGTACAGGGAGGACCAGCCCCAGCATTTT | CASSQYREDQPQHF | NA | NA | TRBJ1-5 | TRBV4-1
TGCAGCGTGCTACAGGGAAACTATGGCTACACCTTC | CSVLQGNYGYTF | NA | NA | TRBJ1-2 | TRBV29-1
TGTGCCAGTAGCAGGGGGCTTACCCACAATGAGCAGTTCTTC | CASSRGLTHNEQFF | TRBD1 | NA | TRBJ2-1 | TRBV19
TGTGCCAGCAGCCCAAGACATGAAGAGCAGTTCTTC | CASSPRHEEQFF | NA | few | TRBJ2-1 | TRBV5-4
TGTGCCAGCGGGACCACGGGCCACACTGAAGCTTTCTTT | CASGTTGHTEAFF | NA | NA | TRBJ1-1 | TRBV5-4
TGTGCCAGCAGTTCCGGGACAGGGGTCTCCCTCGGTGGCTACACCTTC | CASSSGTGVSLGGYTF | TRBD1 | NA | TRBJ1-2 | TRBV7-9
TGTGCCAGCAGCTCGAGCTCCTACGAGCAGTACTTC | CASSSSSYEQYF | NA | NA | TRBJ2-7 | TRBV5-8